This T cell receptor (beta chain) comes out of a study of post-analysis software for immune sequencing data. This clonotype appeared a few times. Its matching antigen is unknown. This CDR3 region has 13 residues. V was cut by 6 bases and J by 8 bases, with 14 bases left in between. Included in the TCR beta cDNA libraries were unique molecular identifiers. T cells, about 0.95 to 10 million of them, yielded roughly 0.5 million cDNA molecules. From the PCR reads, TCRdb called clonotypes with MiXCR, one entry per CDR3 protein. The data contain roughly 430,000 distinct CDR3 sequences, approximately 38% of them singletons. Study-level findings and limits: Roughly five TRBV segments, including TRBV5-6, TRBV5-1 and TRBV20-1, were more frequent in patients than controls. Significantly lower normalized Chao1 diversity was seen in multiple sclerosis patients than in controls.

This clonotype originated in a girl aged 2 to 9 with multiple sclerosis. The sequenced sample was blood. The V and J genes are TRBV12-3 or TRBV12-4 and TRBJ2-1, with D tentatively TRBD2 (5 bases). DNA for the CDR3: TGTGCCAGCAGACGGACGGGGATCGATGAGCAGTTCTTC. Its protein product is CASRRTGIDEQFF.